This T cell receptor beta chain appears in the sequencing data of a study of blood T cell repertoires in COVID-19. Study in general: Samples representing acute and convalescent COVID-19 were sourced from the United States, Italy and Spain. T cells, B-cell-depleted T cells, or PBMCs provided the cDNA or gDNA that served as material.

Profiling relied on immunoSEQ multiplex PCR, and the TCRdb table lists in-frame clones only, not all of them. The sample shows almost 300,000 clones, about 88% of them seen only once. The CDR3 spans 15 residues. CDR1 and CDR2 (germline): SGHRS, YFSETQ. V lost 4 bases and J lost 9; bases outside the gene matches: 12. The chain joins TRBV5-1 to TRBJ2-1; 8 bases are shared with TRBD2. The receptor was isolated from a man aged 65 to 79 with acute or convalescent COVID-19. The specimen sequenced was peripheral blood. DNA of the CDR3: TGCGCCAGCAGCAGGAGCGGGGGCCGGCAGGGTGAGCAGTTCTTC. This translates into CASSRSGGRQGEQFF.